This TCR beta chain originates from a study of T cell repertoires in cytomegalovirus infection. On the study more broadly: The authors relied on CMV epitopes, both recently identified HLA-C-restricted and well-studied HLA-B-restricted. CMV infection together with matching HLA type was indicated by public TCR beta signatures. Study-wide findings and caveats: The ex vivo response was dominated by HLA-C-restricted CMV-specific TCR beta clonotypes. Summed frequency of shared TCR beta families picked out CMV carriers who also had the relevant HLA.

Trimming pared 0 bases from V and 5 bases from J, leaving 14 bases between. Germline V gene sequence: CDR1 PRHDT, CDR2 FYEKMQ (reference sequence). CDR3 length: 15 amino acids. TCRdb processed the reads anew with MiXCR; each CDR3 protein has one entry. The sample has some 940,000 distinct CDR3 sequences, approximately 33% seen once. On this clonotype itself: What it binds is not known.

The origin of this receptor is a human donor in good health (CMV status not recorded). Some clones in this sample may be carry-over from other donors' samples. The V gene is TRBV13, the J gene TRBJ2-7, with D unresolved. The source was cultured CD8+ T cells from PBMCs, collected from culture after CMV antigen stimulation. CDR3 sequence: CASSLGPSTLNEQYF. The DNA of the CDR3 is TGTGCCAGCAGCTTAGGACCCTCTACTTTGAACGAGCAGTACTTC.